This T cell receptor (beta chain) was obtained from a study of radiotherapy plus CTLA-4 blockade in lung cancer. In the study overall: Of all patients, over 15% responded objectively and 31% showed disease control.

Germline V gives CDR1 MNHNS, CDR2 SASEGT. The CDR3 covers 14 residues. V shed 6 bases and J 4 bases; nucleotides not matched to a gene: 9. Whole-study findings and limits: Early blood T cell clone changes and increased post-radiation serum interferon-beta were reportedly the strongest response predictors.

This table comes from immunoSEQ multiplex PCR, and its TCRdb copy is limited to in-frame clones, with some not included. The sample has about 78,000 clones; about 90% are singletons. Regarding this clone: Its antigen is unidentified.

The rearrangement joins TRBV6-1 to TRBJ2-7, with TRBD1 identical over 7 bases. This TCR was recovered from a human donor with non-small cell lung cancer who had a partial response to radiotherapy plus ipilimumab. The source was peripheral blood, collected from a patient treated with radiotherapy plus ipilimumab. CDR3 DNA: TGTGCCAGCAGCCTAAGGACAGGAACGTACGAGCAGTACTTC. Its protein product is CASSLRTGTYEQYF.